This is a list of T cell receptor beta chains from one sample in a study of CD8 T cells in ankylosing spondylitis. MiXCR, applied by TCRdb to the 5' RACE reads, yields one record per CDR3 protein. The table records about 64,000 distinct CDR3 sequences, about 6% of them present only once. The sample was synovial fluid, either unsorted or a sorted T cell fraction (not recorded which). These receptors were taken from a male donor with ankylosing spondylitis. The CDR3 runs from the conserved cysteine through the conserved F or W. The D gene is left open where the match is weak. For some rows the clone size is stated as once, few or many, or as a class when expanded; others skip it.

j_call v_call clone_size d_call cdr3_nt cdr3_aa
TRBJ2-7 TRBV4-3 few - TGCGCCAGCAGCCAAGGTCTGGGCTTGGAGCAGTACTTC CASSQGLGLEQYF
TRBJ2-5 TRBV20-1 many TRBD2 TGCAGTGCTATATCGACTAGCGGAAGACAAGAGACCCAGTACTTC CSAISTSGRQETQYF
TRBJ1-1 TRBV25-1 - TRBD1 TGTGCCAGCAAGGACAGGGGGAGAACTGAAGCTTCCTTT CASKDRGRTEASF
TRBJ1-2 TRBV28 many - TGTGCCAGCTCTGCTTACGGGGCGCGGGGCTACACCTTC CASSAYGARGYTF
TRBJ2-1 TRBV25-1 many TRBD1 TGTGCCAGCAGCGAACAGGGGTACAATGAGCAGTTCTTC CASSEQGYNEQFF
TRBJ2-5 TRBV10-3 - - TGTGCCACCCAAGAAAGGTATCAAGAGACCCAGTACTTC CATQERYQETQYF
TRBJ2-7 TRBV18 few - TGTGCCAGCTCACCATACGGAGGGGGCGGAATAGGCGAGCAGTACTTC CASSPYGGGGIGEQYF
TRBJ2-7 TRBV9 - - TGTGCCAGCAGCGTAGCTTTCAGACCCTACGAGCAGTACTTC CASSVAFRPYEQYF
TRBJ1-1 TRBV6-1 few - TGTGCCAGCAGTGGGGGGCAGGGCATGAACACTGAAGCTTTCTTT CASSGGQGMNTEAFF
TRBJ2-7 TRBV7-8 many - TGTGCCAGCAGCTTAGTTTCCGGGATGTTGGCCTACGAGCAGTACTTC CASSLVSGMLAYEQYF